Listed below are T cell receptor beta chains from one sample, sequenced in a study of patients and donors after allogeneic stem cell transplantation. Each CDR3 protein is one row after TCRdb ran MiXCR on the RT-PCR reads. The table lists 70,000 to 100,000 distinct CDR3 sequences, roughly 5.1% of them singletons. Sequences were obtained from blood, either unsorted or a sorted T cell fraction (not recorded which). These receptors all come from a human donor who was either an allogeneic HSCT recipient or a stem cell or donor lymphocyte infusion donor (not recorded which). It is not recorded whose cells these are; they may come from a transplant donor. CDR3s leave out the opening cysteine and the closing phenylalanine or tryptophan.

V	J	CDR3
TRBV4-1	TRBJ2-5	ASSRSWTSIETQY
TRBV10-3	TRBJ2-1	AISEQVVGGGQF
TRBV20-1	TRBJ1-5	SARSTVAGSQPQH
TRBV19	TRBJ1-1	ASSMPGQGSSTEAF
TRBV10-3	TRBJ1-1	AISDPGVNTEAF
TRBV25-1	TRBJ2-5	ASSEETQY
TRBV6-2/TRBV6-3	TRBJ2-3	ASSYPQGRWGTDTQY
TRBV19	TRBJ1-5	ASSISGPVNQPQH
TRBV20-1	TRBJ2-1	SALPAVGSPNEQF
TRBV10-3	TRBJ1-1	AISESRQGNTEAF
TRBV11-2	TRBJ2-7	ASSLSGSSYEQY
TRBV9	TRBJ2-1	ASSAELGNEQF
TRBV18	TRBJ2-7	ASSPDQENYEQY
TRBV6-1	TRBJ1-2	ASSDPGRSYGYT
TRBV12-3/TRBV12-4	TRBJ2-1	ASSLVGDPLSNEQF
TRBV6-1	TRBJ2-3	ASEPGTSVRRDTQY
TRBV7-9	TRBJ1-1	ASSPTQGTPEAF
TRBV18	TRBJ2-6	ASSPDRNYGANVLT
TRBV7-6	TRBJ2-1	ASSLGEGGLYNEQF
TRBV12-3/TRBV12-4	TRBJ2-5	ASSRNGPKETQY
TRBV11-3	TRBJ2-7	ASSSERQAGEQY
TRBV19	TRBJ2-2	ASSPSRTGELF
TRBV5-1	TRBJ2-3	ASETSGSTDTQY
TRBV6-1	TRBJ2-2	ASSPRGANTGELF
TRBV5-1	TRBJ2-7	ASNPTGTPYSYEQY
TRBV7-2	TRBJ2-7	ASSLVASGSRGYEQY
TRBV28	TRBJ2-5	ASSLFYGSGETQY
TRBV7-9	TRBJ2-5	ASGTGTGTETQY
TRBV5-6	TRBJ2-7	ASSYRDRGSYEQY
TRBV20-1	TRBJ1-1	SAQWTTGTEAF
TRBV27	TRBJ2-1	ASSLSLGGAVNEQF
TRBV28	TRBJ2-2	ASRASQGGELF
TRBV7-3	TRBJ2-2	ASSLTAGELF
TRBV7-9	TRBJ2-5	ASSRSGSDETQY
TRBV29-1	TRBJ1-1	SARRGSGGTEAF
TRBV16	TRBJ1-2	ASSPSPDYGYT
TRBV12-3/TRBV12-4	TRBJ2-7	ASSPRRGGYYEQY